This T cell receptor (beta chain) was captured in a study of siplizumab effects on memory and regulatory T cells. V dropped 5 bases and J dropped 6 bases, with 20 bases sitting between them. The CDR3 runs to 15 residues. CDR1 SGHTA and CDR2 FQGNSA come from the germline V gene. Assay used: immunoSEQ multiplex PCR; TCRdb lists only in-frame clones, some missing. Among about 82,000 clones listed, approximately 88% were seen once. Study outcomes and limitations: Mappable alloreactive CD4+ clones were on average around 69% Treg-derived with siplizumab, around 25% in controls. Alloreactive sequences traceable to unstimulated CD4+ memory cells declined significantly under siplizumab. Only a minor fraction of alloreactive clones mapped to unstimulated subsets. Naive T cell populations appeared to exhibit greater diversity than memory cells and appeared to be major alloresponse contributors.

On this clone: Antigen unknown.

V is TRBV7-2 and J is TRBJ2-7; D might be TRBD1 (6 bases). The clonotype originates from a human donor in good health. The source material was Tregs sorted from blood. The CDR3 bases are TGTGCCAGCAGCATTAGTAGTACTTCGACAGGCGAGCAGTACTTC. It codes for CASSISSTSTGEQYF. Full variable domain (remainder filled in from reference TRBV7-2 and TRBJ2-7): GAGVSQSPSNKVTEKGKDVELRCDPISGHTALYWYRQSLGQGLEFLIYFQGNSAPDKSGLPSDRFSAERTGGSVSTLTIQRTQQEDSAVYLCASSISSTSTGEQYFGPGTRLTVT.